The clone carrying this T cell receptor beta chain appeared once. The antigen remains unidentified. TCRdb independently ran MiXCR on the reads; one entry per CDR3 protein. The sample holds approximately 340,000 distinct CDR3 sequences, under 35% seen once. This sample is part of a study of T cell repertoires in cytomegalovirus infection. Trimming removed 0 bases from V and 4 bases from J, with 8 bases in between. Germline V lookup: CDR1 SGDLS, CDR2 YYNGEE. CDR3 size: 15 residues. The chain combines TRBV9 with TRBJ2-6; possibly TRBD1 or TRBD2 for D (5 bases each). The TCR was taken from a human donor in good health (CMV status not recorded). Some clones in this sample may be carry-over from other donors' samples. The sequencing here drew on cultured PBMCs, taken from culture after CMV antigen stimulation. The chain's CDR3 is CASSVGGVGANVLTF. The CDR3 DNA follows: TGTGCCAGCAGCGTAGGAGGGGTCGGGGCCAACGTCCTGACTTTC.